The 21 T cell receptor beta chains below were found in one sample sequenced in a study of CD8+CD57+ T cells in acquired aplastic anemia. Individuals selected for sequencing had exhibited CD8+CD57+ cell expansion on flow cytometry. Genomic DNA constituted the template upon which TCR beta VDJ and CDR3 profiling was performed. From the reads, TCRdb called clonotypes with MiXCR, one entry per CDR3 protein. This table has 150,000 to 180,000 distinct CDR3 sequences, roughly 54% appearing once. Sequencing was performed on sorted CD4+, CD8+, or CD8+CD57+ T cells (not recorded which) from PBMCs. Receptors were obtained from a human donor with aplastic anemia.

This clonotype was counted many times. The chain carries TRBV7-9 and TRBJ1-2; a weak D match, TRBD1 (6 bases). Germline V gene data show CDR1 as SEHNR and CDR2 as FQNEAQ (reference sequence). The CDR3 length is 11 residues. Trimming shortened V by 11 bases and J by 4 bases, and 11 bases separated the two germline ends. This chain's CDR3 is CAGGGGYGYTF. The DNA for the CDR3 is TGTGCCGGTGGGGGCGGCTATGGCTACACCTTC.

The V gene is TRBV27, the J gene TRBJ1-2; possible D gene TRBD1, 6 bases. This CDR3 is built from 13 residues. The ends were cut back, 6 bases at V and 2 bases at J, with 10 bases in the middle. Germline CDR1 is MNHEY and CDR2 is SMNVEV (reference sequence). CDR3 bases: TGTGCCAGCAGGGGAGGACAGAACTATGGCTACACCTTC. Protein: CASRGGQNYGYTF.

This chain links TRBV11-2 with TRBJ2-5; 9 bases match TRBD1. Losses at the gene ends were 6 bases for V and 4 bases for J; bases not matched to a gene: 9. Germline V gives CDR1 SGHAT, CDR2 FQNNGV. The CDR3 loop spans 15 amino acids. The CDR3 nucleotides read TGTGCCAGCAGGGGGGAACAGGGGGCACGAGAGACCCAGTACTTC. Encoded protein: CASRGEQGARETQYF.

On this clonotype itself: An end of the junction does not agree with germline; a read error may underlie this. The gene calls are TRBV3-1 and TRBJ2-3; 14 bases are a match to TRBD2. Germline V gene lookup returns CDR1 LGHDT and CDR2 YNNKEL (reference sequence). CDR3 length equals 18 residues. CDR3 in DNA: TGTGGCAGCAGCCAAGGACTAGCGGGGGGCTACCCCACAGATACGCAGTATTTT. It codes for CGSSQGLAGGYPTDTQYF.

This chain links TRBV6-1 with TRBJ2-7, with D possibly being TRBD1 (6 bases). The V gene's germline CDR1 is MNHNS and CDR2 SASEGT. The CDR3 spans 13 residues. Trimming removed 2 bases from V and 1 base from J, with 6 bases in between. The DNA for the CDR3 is TGTGCCAGCAGTGAAACAGGGTCCTACGAGCAGTACTTC. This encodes CASSETGSYEQYF.

The chain's CDR3 is CASSDRAGGDEQYF. CDR3 DNA: TGTGCCAGCAGTGATCGGGCGGGGGGGGACGAGCAGTACTTC. The chain is built from TRBV27 and TRBJ2-7; 9 bases match TRBD2. Losses at the gene ends were 5 bases for V and 5 bases for J; bases not matched to a gene: 7. This CDR3 has 14 residues. In germline, CDR1 is MNHEY, CDR2 SMNVEV (reference sequence).

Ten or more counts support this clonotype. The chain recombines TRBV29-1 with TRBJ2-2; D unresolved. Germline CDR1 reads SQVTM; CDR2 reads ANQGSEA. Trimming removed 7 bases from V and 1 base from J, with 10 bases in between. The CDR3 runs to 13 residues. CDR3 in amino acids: CSGVDGNTGELFF. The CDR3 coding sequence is TGCAGCGGAGTTGACGGGAACACCGGGGAGCTGTTTTTT.

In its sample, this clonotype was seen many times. DNA for the CDR3: TGCGCCAGCAGCCAAGATTGGGGCTACGAGCAGTACTTC. It translates to CASSQDWGYEQYF. This chain uses TRBV4-1 with TRBJ2-7; unclear D gene. Trimming shortened V by 0 bases and J by 3 bases, and 6 bases separated the two germline ends. The V gene's germline CDR1 is MGHRA and CDR2 YSYEKL. This CDR3 has 13 residues.

CDR3 region: CATSRDGQGGANYGYTF. DNA of the CDR3: TGTGCCACCAGCAGAGATGGACAGGGGGGGGCTAACTATGGCTACACCTTC. This rearrangement joins TRBV15 to TRBJ1-2; 10 nucleotides match TRBD1. The CDR3 covers 17 residues. V gave up 0 bases and J gave up 0 bases; unmatched junction bases: 4. Germline V gene sequence: CDR1 LNHNV, CDR2 YYDKDF (reference sequence). Based on the CDR3 plus reference TRBV15 and TRBJ1-2, the full variable domain is DAMVIQNPRYQVTQFGKPVTLSCSQTLNHNVMYWYQQKSSQAPKLLFHYYDKDFNNEADTPDNFQSRRPNTSFCFLDIRSPGLGDTAMYLCATSRDGQGGANYGYTFGSGTRLTVV.

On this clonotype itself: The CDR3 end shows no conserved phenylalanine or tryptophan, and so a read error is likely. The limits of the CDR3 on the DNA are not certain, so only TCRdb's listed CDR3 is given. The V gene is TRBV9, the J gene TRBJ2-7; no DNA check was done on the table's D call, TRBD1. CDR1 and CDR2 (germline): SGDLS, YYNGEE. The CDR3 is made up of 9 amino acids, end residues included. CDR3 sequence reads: CASSRTDRE.

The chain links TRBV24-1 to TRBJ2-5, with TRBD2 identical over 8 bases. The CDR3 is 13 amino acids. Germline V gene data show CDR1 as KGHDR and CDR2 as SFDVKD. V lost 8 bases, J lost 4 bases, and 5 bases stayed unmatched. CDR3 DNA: TGTGCCACCACCGTAAGCGGGGGAGAGACCCAGTACTTC. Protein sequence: CATTVSGGETQYF.

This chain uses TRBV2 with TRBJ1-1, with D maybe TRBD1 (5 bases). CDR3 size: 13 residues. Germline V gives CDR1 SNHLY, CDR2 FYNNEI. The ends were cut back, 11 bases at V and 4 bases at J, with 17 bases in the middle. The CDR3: CAAQQALSTEAFF. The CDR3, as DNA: TGTGCCGCCCAACAGGCCCTAAGCACTGAAGCTTTCTTT.

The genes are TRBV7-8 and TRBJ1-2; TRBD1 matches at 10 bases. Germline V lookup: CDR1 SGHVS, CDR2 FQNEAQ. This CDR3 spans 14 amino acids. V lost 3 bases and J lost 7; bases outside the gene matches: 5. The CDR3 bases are TGTGCCAGCAGCTTGGGACAGGGGTGGAGTGGCTACACCTTC. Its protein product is CASSLGQGWSGYTF.

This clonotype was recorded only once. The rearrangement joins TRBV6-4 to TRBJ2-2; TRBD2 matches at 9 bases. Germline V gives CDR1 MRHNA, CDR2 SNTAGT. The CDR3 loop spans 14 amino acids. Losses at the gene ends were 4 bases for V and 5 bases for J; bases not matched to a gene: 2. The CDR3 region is CASSVGLATGELFF. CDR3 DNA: TGTGCCAGCAGTGTTGGACTAGCGACCGGGGAGCTGTTTTTT.

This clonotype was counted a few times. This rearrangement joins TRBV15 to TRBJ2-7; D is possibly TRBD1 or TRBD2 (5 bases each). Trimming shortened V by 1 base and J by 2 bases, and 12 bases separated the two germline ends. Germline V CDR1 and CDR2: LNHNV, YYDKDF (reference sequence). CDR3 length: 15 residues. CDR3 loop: CATSRGGGGAYEQYF. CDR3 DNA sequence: TGTGCCACCAGCAGAGGTGGGGGTGGTGCCTACGAGCAGTACTTC.

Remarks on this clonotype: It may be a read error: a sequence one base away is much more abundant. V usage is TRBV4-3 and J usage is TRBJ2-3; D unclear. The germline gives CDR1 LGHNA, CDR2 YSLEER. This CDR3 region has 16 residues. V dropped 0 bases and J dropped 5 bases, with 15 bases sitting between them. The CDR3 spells CASSQDMGLGIDTQYF. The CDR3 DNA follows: TGCGCCAGCAGCCAAGATATGGGGTTAGGGATAGATACGCAGTATTTT.

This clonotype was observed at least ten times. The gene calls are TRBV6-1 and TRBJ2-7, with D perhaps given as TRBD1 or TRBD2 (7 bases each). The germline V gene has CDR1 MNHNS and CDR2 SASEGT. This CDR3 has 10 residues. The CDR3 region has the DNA TGTGCCAGCAGGGAAAGACAGGGAGGGGTC. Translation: CASRERQGGV.

CDR3 coding DNA: TGTGCCAGCAGTCTACGGGGGGCGAACACCGGGGAGCTGTTTTTT. Encoded protein: CASSLRGANTGELFF. The chain is built from TRBV7-2 and TRBJ2-2; 7 bases agree with TRBD2. The CDR3 runs 15 residues. The V gene end was trimmed by 6 bases and the J gene end by 0 bases; junction bases not matched to a gene: 4. Germline V gene lookup returns CDR1 SGHTA and CDR2 FQGNSA.

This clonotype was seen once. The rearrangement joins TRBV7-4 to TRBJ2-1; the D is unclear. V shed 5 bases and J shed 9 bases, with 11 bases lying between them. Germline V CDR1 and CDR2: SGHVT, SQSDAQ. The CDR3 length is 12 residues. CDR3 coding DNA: TGTGCCAGCAGCCCCACCGTCGTTGAGCAGTTCTTC. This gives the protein CASSPTVVEQFF. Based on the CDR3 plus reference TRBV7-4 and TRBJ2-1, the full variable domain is GAGVSQSPRYKVAKRGRDVALRCDSISGHVTLYWYRQTLGQGSEVLTYSQSDAQRDKSGRPSGRFSAERPERSVSTLKIQRTEQGDSAVYLCASSPTVVEQFFGPGTRLTVL.

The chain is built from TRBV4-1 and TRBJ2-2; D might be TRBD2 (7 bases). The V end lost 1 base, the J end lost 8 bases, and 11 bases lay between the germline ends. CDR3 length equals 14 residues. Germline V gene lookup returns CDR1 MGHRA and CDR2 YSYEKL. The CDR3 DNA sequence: TGCGCCAGCAGCCAAGGGGGGGGCAGAGGGGAGCTGTTTTTT. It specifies CASSQGGGRGELFF.

The CDR3 here is CASSDTGQAQETQYF. CDR3 coding DNA: TGTGCCAGCAGCGACACCGGACAGGCCCAAGAGACCCAGTACTTC. The chain uses TRBV13 and TRBJ2-5, with TRBD1 matching 7 bases. V gave up 5 bases and J gave up 1 base; unmatched junction bases: 7. The CDR3 has 15 residues. Germline-derived CDR1 and CDR2 are PRHDT and FYEKMQ (reference sequence).